The present T cell receptor beta chain was sequenced within a study of shared clonotypes between healthy human individuals. Study information: Per donor, three plates held CD4 naive cells, three held CD4 memory, two held CD8 naive and one held CD8 memory.

The V end lost 5 bases, the J end lost 8 bases, and 13 bases lay between the germline ends. The germline V gene has CDR1 MDHEN and CDR2 SYDVKM. The CDR3 is 13 amino acids. Profiled with immunoSEQ multiplex PCR; TCRdb holds only in-frame clones, not every one. Of around 1 million clones listed, less than 85% were seen once; the top ten hold around 1.5%. The clonotype originates from a man aged 18 to 29 in good health. Sequencing was carried out using memory CD4+ T cells sorted from blood. Noted subset: CD45RA-negative fraction. This chain links TRBV28 with TRBJ1-5; TRBD1 might be the D (5 bases). CDR3 sequence reads: CASSNPWGKPQHF. The CDR3, as DNA: TGTGCCAGCAGTAACCCTTGGGGGAAGCCCCAGCATTTT.